These 13 T cell receptor beta chains came from one sample sequenced in a study of glioma-infiltrating T cells. Using RNA template, CDR3s of TCR alpha and beta were amplified with iRepertoire arm-PCR. MiXCR was run by TCRdb on the multiplex PCR reads, yielding one entry per CDR3 protein. The sample consists of approximately 130,000 distinct CDR3 sequences, more than 20% of them appearing once. Source material: glioma tissue, nonneoplastic brain tissue, or PBMCs (not recorded which). These receptor sequences come from a human donor with low-grade glioma or glioblastoma, undergoing nonglioma brain surgery, or in good health (not recorded which).

There are many counts of this clonotype. The chain joins TRBV6-1 to TRBJ2-1; perhaps TRBD2 as D (6 bases). Germline V gene data show CDR1 as MNHNS and CDR2 as SASEGT. CDR3 length equals 13 residues. Trimming stripped 11 bases from V and 1 base from J, with 12 bases between. CDR3 nucleotide sequence: TGTGCCGCCCTGGGGGGTTCCTACAATGAGCAGTTCTTC. Its translation: CAALGGSYNEQFF.

This clonotype was recorded many times. The V gene is TRBV20-1, the J gene TRBJ1-5, with unresolved D. The CDR3 totals 14 residues. Trimming took 0 bases from V and 2 from J, leaving 8 bases between them. Germline V lookup: CDR1 DFQATT, CDR2 SNEGSKA (reference sequence). CDR3 nucleotide sequence: TGCAGTGCTAGAGATAGGGCACGCAATCAGCCCCAGCATTTT. Protein product: CSARDRARNQPQHF.

This clonotype was detected many times. The chain recombines TRBV6-6 with TRBJ1-1; D is ambiguous. Germline V gene data show CDR1 as MNHNY and CDR2 as SVGAGI (reference sequence). The CDR3 covers 13 residues. Trimming stripped 1 base from V and 6 bases from J, with 9 bases between. The CDR3, as DNA: TGTGCCAGCAGTTACTTCGTAGGGTCTGAAGCTTTCTTT. This gives the protein CASSYFVGSEAFF.

This clonotype was found a few times. For the CDR3, the DNA is TGTGCCAGCAGCATACGGACAGGGAAAGAGACCCAGTACTTC. This encodes CASSIRTGKETQYF. This chain joins TRBV7-2 and TRBJ2-5, with 8 positions matching TRBD1. With 5 bases clipped from V and 3 bases from J, the junction kept 5 bases outside the gene matches. From germline, CDR1 is SGHTA and CDR2 FQGNSA. CDR3 length equals 14 residues.

This clonotype was found a few times. V is TRBV28 and J is TRBJ2-2; D is undetermined. The CDR3 consists of 15 residues. Germline CDR1 is MDHEN and CDR2 is SYDVKM. With 1 base removed from V and 1 base from J, the gap between germline ends came to 7 bases. The CDR3 DNA reads TGTGCCAGCAGTTTATCCCCGTTGAACACCGGGGAGCTGTTTTTT. As protein: CASSLSPLNTGELFF.

CDR3 DNA sequence: TGTGCCAGCAGCGGGAGGCTGCCGGGACTAGCGGGGAACAGCACAGATACGCAGTATTTT. It translates to CASSGRLPGLAGNSTDTQYF. This chain links TRBV7-2 with TRBJ2-3, with TRBD2 matching 13 bases. Trimming at V came to 5 bases and at J to 0 bases, leaving 14 bases not matched to a gene. The CDR3 extends over 20 amino acids. Germline V gives CDR1 SGHTA, CDR2 FQGNSA.

The chain recombines TRBV20-1 with TRBJ2-3, with a weak D call TRBD2 (6 bases). Trimming left V 6 bases short and J 2 bases short, with 15 bases between. This CDR3 comprises 14 residues. Germline values: CDR1 DFQATT, CDR2 SNEGSKA (reference sequence). CDR3 protein: CSAHRAGLTDTQYF. The CDR3 DNA follows: TGCAGTGCCCACCGGGCGGGACTCACAGATACGCAGTATTTT.

This clonotype showed up many times. This rearrangement joins TRBV27 to TRBJ1-5; a possible D gene is TRBD1 (6 bases). The CDR3 runs to 15 residues. V lost 6 bases and J 3 bases, leaving 15 bases between the germline ends. Germline V gene sequence: CDR1 MNHEY, CDR2 SMNVEV (reference sequence). The CDR3 bases are TGTGCCAGCAGCCCGGGATACAGGGACAATCAGCCCCAGCATTTT. This gives the protein CASSPGYRDNQPQHF.

The J gene is TRBJ2-2, the V gene TRBV7-8, with no clear D. V shed 1 base and J shed 4 bases, with 7 bases lying between them. Germline V lookup: CDR1 SGHVS, CDR2 FQNEAQ. This CDR3 has 14 amino acids. DNA of the CDR3: TGTGCCAGCAGCTTAGAGCGAGGCACCGGGGAGCTGTTTTTT. This encodes CASSLERGTGELFF.

This clonotype turned up a few times. The chain couples TRBV27 to TRBJ1-4, with D possibly TRBD1 on 5 matching bases. Germline CDR1 MNHEY, CDR2 SMNVEV (reference sequence). Between the trimmed V and J ends, which lost 4 bases and 8 bases, there was a span of 17 bases. The CDR3 loop spans 15 amino acids. For the CDR3, the DNA is TGTGCCAGCAGTTGGGGGGGGACCGAGGGGGAAAAACTGTTTTTT. Protein product: CASSWGGTEGEKLFF.

CDR3 residues: CASSISLTVDTQYF. CDR3 DNA sequence: TGTGCCAGTAGTATTAGCCTCACTGTGGATACGCAGTATTTT. V usage is TRBV19 and J usage is TRBJ2-3, with D uncertain. The CDR3 covers 14 residues. In germline, CDR1 is LNHDA, CDR2 SQIVND (reference sequence). Trimming took off 3 bases at V and 6 bases at J, with 13 bases between the two ends.

This clonotype was found many times. This sequence joins TRBV24-1 and TRBJ1-5; 8 nucleotides agree with TRBD1. V lost 7 bases and J lost 5; bases outside the gene matches: 3. From germline, CDR1 is KGHDR and CDR2 SFDVKD. The CDR3 consists of 13 residues. The CDR3 is CATRDRVDQPQHF. The DNA for the CDR3 is TGTGCCACCAGGGACAGGGTCGATCAGCCCCAGCATTTT.

The rearrangement links TRBV4-2 to TRBJ1-1; D may be TRBD1 (5 bases). Germline CDR1 LGHNA, CDR2 YNFKEQ. The CDR3 loop spans 12 amino acids. Trimming left V 1 base short and J 8 bases short, with 8 bases between. CDR3 DNA sequence: TGTGCCAGCAGCCAAGGGGAGGGGGAAGCTTTCTTT. Translating it yields CASSQGEGEAFF.